In its sample, the clone carrying this T cell receptor (beta chain) was seen a few times. Its antigen is still unknown. This entry belongs to a study of T cell responses to AZD1222 COVID-19 vaccine. Points from the study as a whole: Nearly half of unique spike-specific TCRs reportedly avoided B.1.351 and B.1.1.7 mutated regions. White British ancestry dominated among donors, who included more females, and clonal diversity was possibly underestimated. Seropositivity was recorded at baseline in only six AZD1222 recipients.

The protocol was immunoSEQ multiplex PCR, while the TCRdb copy is restricted to in-frame clones and leaves out a portion. The sample lists roughly 120,000 clones; around 83% were seen once. The germline V gene has CDR1 SGHAT and CDR2 FQDESV (reference sequence). Deletions cut 10 bases from V and 0 bases from J, with 12 bases between. The CDR3 has 13 residues. The analysis combined second doses at about 4 or about 12 weeks. The rearrangement uses TRBV11-1 and TRBJ1-2, with a weak D call TRBD1 (5 bases). The receptor was derived from an adult who received the AZD1222 COVID-19 vaccine. Source: peripheral blood, taken 28 days after the second AZD1222 dose. The CDR3 loop is CATTGEANYGYTF. The CDR3 coding sequence is TGTGCCACTACGGGGGAAGCTAACTATGGCTACACCTTC.